Presented here are 22 T cell receptor beta chains from one specimen sequenced in a study of CD8 T cells in ankylosing spondylitis. From the 5' RACE reads, TCRdb called clonotypes with MiXCR, one entry per CDR3 protein. The profile covers about 420,000 distinct CDR3 sequences, with about a fifth appearing a single time and approximately 15% taken by the ten largest. Regarding the study as a whole: A motif in TCR beta, a set of roughly 8 highly homologous variants, appeared characteristic of ankylosing spondylitis blood.

The antigens of these receptors remain unknown. The sequenced material came from blood, either unsorted or a sorted T cell fraction (not recorded which). Receptor source: a male donor with ankylosing spondylitis.

The V call is TRBV5-1, the J call TRBJ1-6; 9 bases match TRBD1. The CDR3 spans 15 residues. Losses at the gene ends were 1 base for V and 9 bases for J; bases not matched to a gene: 5. Germline V gene sequence: CDR1 SGHRS, CDR2 YFSETQ. CDR3 in amino acids: CASSLLGQGLSPLHF. The CDR3 nucleotides are TGCGCCAGCAGCTTGTTGGGACAGGGTCTTTCACCCCTCCACTTT.

This clonotype was seen at least ten times. The V call is TRBV29-1, the J call TRBJ2-5; no reliable D call. V was pared by 1 base and J by 0 bases, with 12 bases between. This CDR3 region has 15 residues. Germline V gives CDR1 SQVTM, CDR2 ANQGSEA. CDR3 protein: CSVEGDPTDQETQYF. The CDR3 DNA sequence: TGCAGCGTTGAAGGAGATCCTACCGACCAAGAGACCCAGTACTTC.

The rearrangement links TRBV19 to TRBJ2-3; D gene uncertain. The CDR3 runs to 12 residues. Germline CDR1 is LNHDA and CDR2 is SQIVND (reference sequence). The V gene lost 3 bases and the J gene lost 10 bases, with 11 bases spanning the gap. DNA for the CDR3: TGTGCCAGTAGTATGGGAAGAGCTCCGCAGTATTTT. Translating gives CASSMGRAPQYF.

The J gene is TRBJ2-7, the V gene TRBV18, with no clear D. Trimming took off 3 bases at V and 2 bases at J, with 8 bases between the two ends. Germline V lookup: CDR1 KGHSH, CDR2 LQKENI. The CDR3 has 13 amino acids. The CDR3 DNA reads TGTGCCAGCTCACCCCGTGAGCCCTACGAGCAGTACTTC. Translating gives CASSPREPYEQYF. Combining the CDR3 with reference TRBV18 and TRBJ2-7 gives the whole variable domain NAGVMQNPRHLVRRRGQEARLRCSPMKGHSHVYWYRQLPEEGLKFMVYLQKENIIDESGMPKERFSAEFPKEGPSILRIQQVVRGDSAAYFCASSPREPYEQYFGPGTRLTVT.

This clonotype occurred once. The V gene is TRBV6-1, the J gene TRBJ2-7, with a weak D call TRBD2 (5 bases). This CDR3 comprises 14 residues. With 10 bases removed from V and 2 bases from J, the gap between germline ends came to 18 bases. CDR1 and CDR2 (germline): MNHNS, SASEGT. The CDR3 sequence is CATALERVTYEQYF. DNA for the CDR3: TGTGCCACCGCCCTCGAGAGGGTAACCTACGAGCAGTACTTC.

V gene TRBV6-5 combines with J gene TRBJ1-5, with no clear D. Germline V gene sequence: CDR1 MNHEY, CDR2 SVGAGI. Trimming shortened V by 2 bases and J by 3 bases, and 8 bases separated the two germline ends. The CDR3 has 14 amino acids. The CDR3 protein is CASSYAGFNQPQHF. The CDR3 bases are TGTGCCAGCAGTTACGCCGGCTTCAATCAGCCCCAGCATTTT.

CDR3 sequence (DNA): TGTGCCACCGGGGGGACAGGGAACTTTAACACCGGGGAGCTGTTTTTT. Translation gives CATGGTGNFNTGELFF. The chain couples TRBV24-1 to TRBJ2-2; TRBD1 matches 9 bases. Germline V gene data show CDR1 as KGHDR and CDR2 as SFDVKD. The V and J ends lost 9 bases and 2 bases, in that order; junction bases with no gene match: 9. The CDR3 is made up of 16 amino acids.

This clonotype was counted a few times. The chain joins TRBV28 to TRBJ2-4; D may be TRBD2 (7 bases). Between the trimmed V and J ends, which lost 7 bases and 1 base, there was a span of 14 bases. The germline V gene encodes CDR1 MDHEN and CDR2 SYDVKM. The CDR3 is 15 residues long. DNA for the CDR3: TGTGCCAGCATGGGGGGGGCGGAGGCCAAAAACATTCAGTACTTC. Protein: CASMGGAEAKNIQYF.

This clonotype was counted only a few times. The chain combines TRBV9 with TRBJ2-3; D is undetermined. Germline CDR1 and CDR2: SGDLS and YYNGEE. V was pared by 3 bases and J by 7 bases, with 9 bases between. The CDR3 is made up of 12 amino acids. CDR3 loop: CASSATPHTQYF. DNA of the CDR3: TGTGCCAGCAGCGCCACCCCTCATACGCAGTATTTT.

This clonotype was detected a few times. The CDR3 spells CASNRQGYNEQFF. The DNA of the CDR3 is TGTGCCAGCAACCGACAGGGCTACAATGAGCAGTTCTTC. The chain links TRBV7-2 to TRBJ2-1; 7 nucleotides line up with TRBD1. CDR1 SGHTA and CDR2 FQGNSA come from the germline V gene. The length of the CDR3 is 13 residues. J was trimmed by 3 bases and V by 7 bases; bases with no gene match: 3.

The chain combines TRBV6-4 with TRBJ2-2; 11 positions match TRBD1. V shed 4 bases, J shed 5 bases, and the junction held 3 bases outside the gene matches. CDR3 length: 15 amino acids. From germline, CDR1 is MRHNA and CDR2 SNTAGT. CDR3 protein: CASSADRGRTGELFF. The DNA of the CDR3 is TGTGCCAGCAGTGCGGACAGGGGGCGTACCGGGGAGCTGTTTTTT.

This clonotype was found a few times. J is TRBJ2-2 and V is TRBV7-3; 8 nucleotides line up with TRBD1. V lost 5 bases, J lost 4 bases, and 3 bases stayed unmatched. Germline CDR1 and CDR2: SGHTA and FQGTGA. The CDR3 extends over 14 amino acids. The CDR3 sequence: CASSPQGATGELFF. The DNA of the CDR3 is TGTGCCAGCAGCCCCCAGGGGGCCACCGGGGAGCTGTTTTTT.

The chain combines TRBV20-1 with TRBJ2-7; no reliable D call. Trimming pared 1 base from V and 4 bases from J, leaving 20 bases between. Germline lookup yields CDR1 DFQATT and CDR2 SNEGSKA (reference sequence). CDR3 length: 16 amino acids. As DNA, the CDR3 is TGCAGTGCTAGAGCACTTGCGTCGCCAACTTCTTACGAGCAGTACTTC. Residues: CSARALASPTSYEQYF.

This clonotype turned up a few times. This chain links TRBV12-3 or TRBV12-4 with TRBJ2-1; 8 bases match TRBD2. CDR3 size: 16 residues. V dropped 3 bases and J dropped 2; count of bases not matched to a gene: 6. CDR3 coding DNA: TGTGCCAGCAGTTTTCCCGGCGGGAGGACCTACAATGAGCAGTTCTTC. Its protein product is CASSFPGGRTYNEQFF.

The J gene is TRBJ2-3, the V gene TRBV28; D is possibly TRBD2 (5 bases). The germline V and J ends were trimmed by 6 bases and 6 bases, with 13 bases remaining between them. Germline assignment: CDR1 MDHEN and CDR2 SYDVKM. There are 13 residues in the CDR3. The CDR3 here is CASRSGGEDTQYF. The CDR3 DNA reads TGTGCCAGCAGATCCGGAGGCGAGGATACGCAGTATTTT. Based on the CDR3 plus reference TRBV28 and TRBJ2-3, the full variable domain is DVKVTQSSRYLVKRTGEKVFLECVQDMDHENMFWYRQDPGLGLRLIYFSYDVKMKEKGDIPEGYSVSREKKERFSLILESASTNQTSMYLCASRSGGEDTQYFGPGTRLTVL.

This clonotype came up a few times. The rearrangement uses TRBV19 and TRBJ2-7; D remains ambiguous. This CDR3 contains 14 residues. Trimming pared 5 bases from V and 3 bases from J, leaving 14 bases between. Per the germline V gene, CDR1 is LNHDA and CDR2 is SQIVND (reference sequence). CDR3 in amino acids: CASSQPGSNYEQYF. Here the CDR3 DNA reads TGTGCCAGTAGTCAACCGGGCTCCAACTACGAGCAGTACTTC.

This clonotype was picked up a small number of times. This chain links TRBV7-9 with TRBJ2-5; D unclear. The germline V and J ends were trimmed by 0 bases and 3 bases, with 14 bases remaining between them. Germline V gene data show CDR1 as SEHNR and CDR2 as FQNEAQ (reference sequence). This CDR3 comprises 16 residues. The CDR3 nucleotides read TGTGCCAGCAGCTTAGCCAGGCAGCAATTCAAAGAGACCCAGTACTTC. This translates into CASSLARQQFKETQYF.

In its sample, this clonotype was seen many times. CDR3 nucleotide sequence: TGTGCCAGCAGCTTGGACGGGTACAATGAGCAGTTCTTC. Encoded protein: CASSLDGYNEQFF. The V gene is TRBV7-7, the J gene TRBJ2-1; D gene unclear. CDR1 is SSHAT, CDR2 FNYEAQ, per germline (reference sequence). The V gene lost 3 bases and the J gene lost 4 bases, with 7 bases spanning the gap. This CDR3 comprises 13 residues.

The rearrangement links TRBV12-3 or TRBV12-4 to TRBJ2-3; TRBD2 aligns across 9 bases. CDR3 length: 15 amino acids. J was trimmed by 0 bases and V by 5 bases; bases with no gene match: 3. The CDR3 nucleotides are TGTGCCAGCAGTGAGACTAGCGGAAGCACAGATACGCAGTATTTT. It specifies CASSETSGSTDTQYF.

This clonotype was detected ten times or more. The V and J genes are TRBV10-3 and TRBJ1-5; no clear D. This CDR3 comprises 14 residues. CDR1 is ENHRY and CDR2 is SYGVKD in the germline V gene. Trimming took 3 bases from V and 6 from J, leaving 12 bases between them. The chain's CDR3 is CAISDSRGSQPQHF. In nucleotides, the CDR3 is TGTGCCATCAGTGACTCCCGGGGAAGTCAGCCCCAGCATTTT.

The CDR3: CASSWERGETQYF. The DNA of the CDR3 is TGTGCCAGCAGCTGGGAGAGGGGGGAGACCCAGTACTTC. The rearrangement uses TRBV5-6 and TRBJ2-5; possible D gene TRBD1, 6 bases. The CDR3 totals 13 residues. The germline gives CDR1 SGHDT, CDR2 YYEEEE. V was trimmed by 3 bases and J by 5 bases, leaving 11 bases between them.

This clonotype was seen a few times. The J gene is TRBJ2-1, the V gene TRBV18; TRBD1 matches at 10 bases. Trimming cost V 2 bases and J 2 bases; bases outside gene matches: 3. The V gene's germline CDR1 is KGHSH and CDR2 LQKENI. The CDR3 covers 16 residues. CDR3: CASSPLDRGTYNEQFF. The CDR3 nucleotides read TGTGCCAGCTCACCATTGGACAGGGGGACCTACAATGAGCAGTTCTTC.